The subject of this entry is one T cell receptor beta chain. Its target is unknown. The germline gives CDR1 PRHDT, CDR2 FYEKMQ (reference sequence). The CDR3 covers 16 residues. Deletions cut 5 bases from V and 0 bases from J, with 16 bases between. This entry comes from a study of T cell responses to AZD1222 COVID-19 vaccine. Study-wide results and limits: Donor demographics were predominantly white British with a female majority; clonal diversity may be underestimated. In the spike-specific TCR repertoire, nearly half reportedly target unmutated variant regions.

Sequencing was performed with immunoSEQ multiplex PCR; in TCRdb, only in-frame clones are kept and a portion is missing. The sample yields 100,000 to 150,000 clones, about nine tenths seen once. Pooling covered second doses at about 4 or about 12 weeks. Sequences were derived from peripheral blood, sampled 28 days after the second AZD1222 dose. The chain is built from TRBV13 and TRBJ1-2, with D possibly TRBD1 on 6 matching bases. This clonotype was obtained from an adult who received the AZD1222 COVID-19 vaccine. The CDR3 spells CASSIRGGRANYGYTF. CDR3 DNA sequence: TGTGCCAGCAGCATTCGAGGGGGAAGGGCTAACTATGGCTACACCTTC.